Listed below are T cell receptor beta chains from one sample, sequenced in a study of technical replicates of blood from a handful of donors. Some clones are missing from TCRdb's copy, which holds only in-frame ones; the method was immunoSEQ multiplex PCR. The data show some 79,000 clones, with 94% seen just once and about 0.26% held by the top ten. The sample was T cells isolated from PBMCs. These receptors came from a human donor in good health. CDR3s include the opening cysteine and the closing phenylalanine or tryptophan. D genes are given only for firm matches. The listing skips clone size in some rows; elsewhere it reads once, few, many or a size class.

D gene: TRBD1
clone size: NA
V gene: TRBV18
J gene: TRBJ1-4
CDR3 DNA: TGTGCCAGCTCACCACCCTATCTAGGGACAGGGGATGAAAAACTGTTTTTT
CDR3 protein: CASSPPYLGTGDEKLFF

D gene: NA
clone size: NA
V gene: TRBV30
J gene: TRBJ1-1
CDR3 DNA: TGTGCCTGGAGTACGGGGGGGGTGACTGAAGCTTTCTTT
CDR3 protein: CAWSTGGVTEAFF

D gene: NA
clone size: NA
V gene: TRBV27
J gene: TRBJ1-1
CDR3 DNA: TGTGCCAGCAGCCTCAGGGTCGGCACTGAAGCTTTCTTT
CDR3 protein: CASSLRVGTEAFF

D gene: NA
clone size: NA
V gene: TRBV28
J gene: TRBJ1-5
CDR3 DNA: TGTGCCAGCATTGGACCTTCGACTATTAGCAATCAGCCCCAGCATTTT
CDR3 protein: CASIGPSTISNQPQHF

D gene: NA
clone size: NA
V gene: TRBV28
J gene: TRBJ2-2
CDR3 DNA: TGTGCCAGCAGTGTCCGACAGTTCACCGGGGAGCTGTTTTTT
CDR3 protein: CASSVRQFTGELFF

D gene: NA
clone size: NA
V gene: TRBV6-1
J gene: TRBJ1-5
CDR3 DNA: TGTGCCAGCAGTGCGGGACTCGGAATCGCCCTCCCCAATCAGCCCCAGCATTTT
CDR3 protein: CASSAGLGIALPNQPQHF

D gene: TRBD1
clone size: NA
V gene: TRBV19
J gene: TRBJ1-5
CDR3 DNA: TGTGCCAGTAGTATGAGAGGGACAGAGAATCAGCCCCAGCATTTT
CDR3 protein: CASSMRGTENQPQHF

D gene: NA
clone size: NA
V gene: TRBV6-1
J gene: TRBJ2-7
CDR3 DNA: TGTGCCAGCAGTCAAGGCAAGCTGTCACAGGGTGGAAACGGCGAGCAGTACTTC
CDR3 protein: CASSQGKLSQGGNGEQYF

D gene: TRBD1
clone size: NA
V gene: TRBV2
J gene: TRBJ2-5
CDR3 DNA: TGTGCCAGCAGAGATATAGCCGGGACAGGGACACCTCAAGAGACCCAGTACTTC
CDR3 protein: CASRDIAGTGTPQETQYF

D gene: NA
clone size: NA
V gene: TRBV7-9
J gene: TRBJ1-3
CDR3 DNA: TGTGCCAGCAGCCCTACGTACTCTGGAAACACCATATATTTT
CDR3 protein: CASSPTYSGNTIYF

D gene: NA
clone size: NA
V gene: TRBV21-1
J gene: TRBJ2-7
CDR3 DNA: TGTGCCAGCAGAGTGAAGGGACAGCCCATCTACGAGCAGTACTTC
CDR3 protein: CASRVKGQPIYEQYF

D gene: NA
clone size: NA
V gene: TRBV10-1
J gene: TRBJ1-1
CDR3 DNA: TGCGCCAGCAGTGAGTTTGTGTCTCTATCAGAAGCGGACACTGAAGCTTTCTTT
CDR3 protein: CASSEFVSLSEADTEAFF

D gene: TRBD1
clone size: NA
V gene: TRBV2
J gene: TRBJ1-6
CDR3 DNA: TGTGCCAGCAGTGCAGACAGGGCCCGTGCGAGCTCCTATAATTCACCCCTCCACTTT
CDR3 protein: CASSADRARASSYNSPLHF

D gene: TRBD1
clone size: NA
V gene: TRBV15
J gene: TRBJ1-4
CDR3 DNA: TGTGCCACCAGCAGAGACGCAGCCACAACAGGGGGAGGCGAAAAACTGTTTTTT
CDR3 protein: CATSRDAATTGGGEKLFF

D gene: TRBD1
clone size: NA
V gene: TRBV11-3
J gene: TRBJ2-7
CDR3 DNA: TGTGCCAGCAGAAAAAAGGGACAGGCAACCTACGAGCAGTACTTC
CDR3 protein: CASRKKGQATYEQYF

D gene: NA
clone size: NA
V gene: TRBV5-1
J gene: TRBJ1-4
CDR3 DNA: TGCGCCAGCAGCTTCTCTTGGACTGAGAATGAAAAACTGTTTTTT
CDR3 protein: CASSFSWTENEKLFF

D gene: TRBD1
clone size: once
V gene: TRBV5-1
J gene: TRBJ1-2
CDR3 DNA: TGCGCCAGCAGCATTTCAGGGACAGGGGGTAGTGGCTACACCTTC
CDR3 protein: CASSISGTGGSGYTF

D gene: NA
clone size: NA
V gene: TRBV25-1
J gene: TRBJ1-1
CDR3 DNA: TGTGCCAGCAGAGGACAGCCGGCGAGAAGTCTCGGTGACACTGAAGCTTTCTTT
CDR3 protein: CASRGQPARSLGDTEAFF

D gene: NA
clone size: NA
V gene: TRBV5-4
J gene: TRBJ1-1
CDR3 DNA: TGTGCCAGCAGCGCCGGAGGGTGGGCTTTCTTT
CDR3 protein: CASSAGGWAFF

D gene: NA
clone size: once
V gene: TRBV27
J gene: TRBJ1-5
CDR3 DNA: TGTGCCAGCAGTTTATATAGGGAGTGGGGGGGCCCTCTGAATCAGCCCCAGCATTTT
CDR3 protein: CASSLYREWGGPLNQPQHF

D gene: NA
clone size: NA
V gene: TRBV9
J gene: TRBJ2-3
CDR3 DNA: TGTGCCAGCACCCGTAGGGGTTCCTCGACAGATACGCAGTATTTT
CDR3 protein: CASTRRGSSTDTQYF

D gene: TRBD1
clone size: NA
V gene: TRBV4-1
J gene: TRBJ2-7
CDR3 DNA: TGCGCCAGCAGCCAAGATAAGGGACAGCCGACACAGTACTTC
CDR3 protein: CASSQDKGQPTQYF

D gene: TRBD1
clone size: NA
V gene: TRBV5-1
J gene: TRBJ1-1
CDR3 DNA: TGCGCCAGCAGCTTGGGGACAGGGAAGCCGTACACTGAAGCTTTCTTT
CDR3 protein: CASSLGTGKPYTEAFF

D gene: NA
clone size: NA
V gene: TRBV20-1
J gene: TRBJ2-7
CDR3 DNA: TGCAGCTGCATGGGCTGGTACGAGCAGTACTTC
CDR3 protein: CSCMGWYEQYF

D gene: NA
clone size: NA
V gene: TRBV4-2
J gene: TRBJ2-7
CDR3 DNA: TGTGCCAGCAGCCAAGACGGCGGGGACCACTACGAGCAGTACTTC
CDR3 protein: CASSQDGGDHYEQYF

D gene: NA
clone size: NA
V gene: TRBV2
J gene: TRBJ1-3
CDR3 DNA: TGTGCCACTTTAAGGGAGTCTGGAAACACCATATATTTT
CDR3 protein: CATLRESGNTIYF

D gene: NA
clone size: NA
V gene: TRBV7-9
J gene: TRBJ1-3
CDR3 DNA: TGTGCCAGCAGCTCACAACAAGACAGGTCTGGAAACACCATATATTTT
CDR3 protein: CASSSQQDRSGNTIYF

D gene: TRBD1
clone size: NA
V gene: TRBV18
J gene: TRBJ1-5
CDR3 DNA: TGTGCCAGCTCACCAGGGGTGACAGGGTTTATCAGCAATCAGCCCCAGCATTTT
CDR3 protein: CASSPGVTGFISNQPQHF

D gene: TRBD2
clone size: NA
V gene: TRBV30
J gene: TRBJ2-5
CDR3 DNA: TGTGCCTGGAGTGGCGAGCGTTGGGGGGGGGACCAAGAGACCCAGTACTTC
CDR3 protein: CAWSGERWGGDQETQYF

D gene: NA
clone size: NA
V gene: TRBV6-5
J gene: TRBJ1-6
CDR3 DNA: TGTGCCAGCAGTTACTCCCTCTCCCCCCTCCACTTT
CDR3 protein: CASSYSLSPLHF

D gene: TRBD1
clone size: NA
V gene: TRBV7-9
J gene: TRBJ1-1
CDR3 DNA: TGTGCCAGCAGCTTCACAGGGGCCACTGAAGCTTTCTTT
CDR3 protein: CASSFTGATEAFF

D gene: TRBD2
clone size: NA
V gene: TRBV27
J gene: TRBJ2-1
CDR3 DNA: TGTGCCAGCAGTTCGACTAGCGGGGGGGTGAGGTTCTTC
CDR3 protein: CASSSTSGGVRFF

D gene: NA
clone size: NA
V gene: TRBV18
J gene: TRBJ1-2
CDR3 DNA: TGTGCCAGCTCACCTACCCAGGCAGGTCTCTATGGCTACACCTTC
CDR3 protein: CASSPTQAGLYGYTF

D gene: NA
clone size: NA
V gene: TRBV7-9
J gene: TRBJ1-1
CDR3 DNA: TGTGCCAGCGGACAAAAGGACGGTAAGATCTTT
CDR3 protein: CASGQKDGKIF

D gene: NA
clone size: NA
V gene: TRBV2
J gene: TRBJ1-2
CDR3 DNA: TGTGCCCTCAGCGGGTCAGGGATCTATGGCTACACCTTC
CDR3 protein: CALSGSGIYGYTF

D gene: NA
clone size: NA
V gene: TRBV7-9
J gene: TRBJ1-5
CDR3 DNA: TGTGCCAGCAGCTTAGGGGGAGGGGGGAATCAGCCCCAGCATTTT
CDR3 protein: CASSLGGGGNQPQHF

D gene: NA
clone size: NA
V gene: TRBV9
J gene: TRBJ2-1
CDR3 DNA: TGTGCCAGCAGCGTAGGCGGTCTTAATGAGCAGTTCTTC
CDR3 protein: CASSVGGLNEQFF

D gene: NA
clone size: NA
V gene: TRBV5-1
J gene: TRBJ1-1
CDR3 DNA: TGCGCCAGCAGCCGAACAGGGAACACTGAAGCTTTCTTT
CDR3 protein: CASSRTGNTEAFF

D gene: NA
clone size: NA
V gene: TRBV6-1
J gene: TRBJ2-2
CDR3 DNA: TGTGCCAGCAGTGAAACAACCGGGGAGCTGTTTTTT
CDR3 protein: CASSETTGELFF

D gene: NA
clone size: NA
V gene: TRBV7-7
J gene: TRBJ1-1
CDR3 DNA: TGTGCTAGCAGCTTTAGCAAGAACACTGAAGCTTTCTTT
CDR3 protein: CASSFSKNTEAFF

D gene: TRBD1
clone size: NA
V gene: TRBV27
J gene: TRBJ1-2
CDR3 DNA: TGTGCCAGCAGTACGACAGGGGCCCCAACTTGGGGCTACACCTTC
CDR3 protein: CASSTTGAPTWGYTF

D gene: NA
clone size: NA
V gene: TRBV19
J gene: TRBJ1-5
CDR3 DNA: TGTGCCAGTAGCCCCGGAATTGACAGGAGTTATCAGCCCCAGCATTTT
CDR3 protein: CASSPGIDRSYQPQHF

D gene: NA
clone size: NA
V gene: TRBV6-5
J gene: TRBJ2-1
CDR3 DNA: TGTGCCAGCAGTTACTCGGGGGCGCCCCAGGATGAGCAGTTCTTC
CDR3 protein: CASSYSGAPQDEQFF

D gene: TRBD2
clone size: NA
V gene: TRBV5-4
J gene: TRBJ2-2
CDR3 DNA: TGTGCCAGCAGCTTGGGGGGGACTAGCGGGATAATCACCGGGGAGCTGTTTTTT
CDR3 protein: CASSLGGTSGIITGELFF

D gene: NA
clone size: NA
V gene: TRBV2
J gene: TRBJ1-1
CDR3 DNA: TGTGCCAGCATTAAAGAGAGTGTGAACACTGAAGCTTTCTTT
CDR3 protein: CASIKESVNTEAFF

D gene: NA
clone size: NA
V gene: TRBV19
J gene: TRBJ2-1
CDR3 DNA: TGTGCCAGTAGTATAGGGCCTACGAGGGAGCAGTTCTTC
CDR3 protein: CASSIGPTREQFF

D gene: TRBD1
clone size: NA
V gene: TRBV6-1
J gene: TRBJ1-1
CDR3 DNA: TGTGCCAGCAGTGAATGGGTTTGGACAGGGGTTAACACTGAAGCTTTCTTT
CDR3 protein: CASSEWVWTGVNTEAFF

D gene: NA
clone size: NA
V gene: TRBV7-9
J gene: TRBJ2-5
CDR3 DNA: TGTGCCATTACCACGACTAGGGTGCAAGAGACCCAGTACTTC
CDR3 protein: CAITTTRVQETQYF

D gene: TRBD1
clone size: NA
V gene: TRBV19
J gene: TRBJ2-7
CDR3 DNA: TGTGCCAGTAGTATGGGGACAGGGACCTACGAGCAGTACTTC
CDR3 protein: CASSMGTGTYEQYF

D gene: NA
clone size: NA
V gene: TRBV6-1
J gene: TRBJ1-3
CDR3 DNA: TGTGCCATCTTAGACGGGATCTCTGGAAACACCATATATTTT
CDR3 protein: CAILDGISGNTIYF

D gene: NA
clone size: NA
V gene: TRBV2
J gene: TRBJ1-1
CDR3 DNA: TGTGCCAACTTGGGGGCGGTCGGCTATTTCTTT
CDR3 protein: CANLGAVGYFF

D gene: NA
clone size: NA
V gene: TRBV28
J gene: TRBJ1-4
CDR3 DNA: TGTGCCACCTCTCACAGGTTGTATGAAAAACTGTTTTTT
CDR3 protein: CATSHRLYEKLFF

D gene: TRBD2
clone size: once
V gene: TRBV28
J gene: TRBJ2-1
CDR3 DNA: TGTGCCAGCAGTTTGGGCGCGAGCGGGAGGTTTTTGAATGAGCAGTTCTTC
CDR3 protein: CASSLGASGRFLNEQFF

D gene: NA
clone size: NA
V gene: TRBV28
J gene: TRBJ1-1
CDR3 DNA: TGTGCCAGCATCTCGACGGGATGGACTGAAGCTTTCTTT
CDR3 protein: CASISTGWTEAFF

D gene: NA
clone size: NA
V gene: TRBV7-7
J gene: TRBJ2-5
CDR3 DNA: TGTGCCAGCAGCCGAAGACAGGGAGGAGAGACCCAGTACTTC
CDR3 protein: CASSRRQGGETQYF